This T cell receptor beta chain was sequenced in a study of blood T cell repertoires in COVID-19. Overall study context: From the United States, Italy and Spain came samples of acute and convalescent COVID-19. T cells, B-cell-depleted T cells, or PBMCs provided the cDNA or gDNA that served as material.

V was pared by 11 bases and J by 5 bases, with 13 bases of the junction left unmatched. Germline V gene sequence: CDR1 ENHRY, CDR2 SYGVKD. The CDR3 has 14 residues. In the original processing: Reference gene primers were amplified, and this amplification served to estimate nucleated cell counts. The table came from immunoSEQ multiplex PCR; TCRdb's copy has only in-frame clones and leaves some out. D and trimming come from the DNA, and the V and J calls and clone size come from that table. The table shows 120,000 to 150,000 clones, with more than 70% occurring only once. Material: peripheral blood. This chain joins TRBV10-3 and TRBJ2-7, with 9 bases fitting TRBD2. The origin of this receptor is a human donor in a cohort sampled during active COVID-19. CDR3 nucleotide sequence: TGTGCCGCCGGGGAAAGGCGGGGGGGCGACGAGCAGTACTTC. It encodes CAAGERRGGDEQYF.